Below are 10 T cell receptor beta chains sequenced from a single sample in a study of cytomegalovirus exposure and HLA in healthy donors (dated by TCRdb to about 2017). The library was obtained by the immunoSEQ multiplex PCR assay. The multiplex PCR relied on a mix of 60 forward primers for TCR Vbeta segments and 13 reverse primers for TCR Jbeta segments. Sourced from immuneACCESS, this table was stored by TCRdb with only in-frame sequences that have V and J called. A share of the clones is absent; for the studies checked, an unresolved V gene accounts for under half, and the remainder has no known explanation. In all, the sample holds about 190,000 clones, and roughly 73% of those were seen once. Over 2% of the sample belongs to the ten largest clones. Sequenced material: PBMCs. These receptors were obtained from a woman younger than 45 in good health and CMV-seropositive.

V usage is TRBV5-1 and J usage is TRBJ1-1; tentative D call: TRBD1 (5 bases). The CDR3 is 15 amino acids. Looked up from germline, CDR1 is SGHRS and CDR2 is YFSETQ. Trimming took 3 bases from V and 1 from J, leaving 13 bases between them. The CDR3 is CASSSSGGGNTEAFF. DNA for the CDR3: TGCGCCAGCAGCTCCTCGGGCGGGGGGAACACTGAAGCTTTCTTT. Full variable domain (remainder filled in from reference TRBV5-1 and TRBJ1-1): KAGVTQTPRYLIKTRGQQVTLSCSPISGHRSVSWYQQTPGQGLQFLFEYFSETQRNKGNFPGRFSGRQFSNSRSEMNVSTLELGDSALYLCASSSSGGGNTEAFFGQGTRLTVV.

The genes are TRBV30 and TRBJ2-5, with D possibly matching TRBD2 (5 bases). V was cut by 0 bases and J by 2 bases, with 7 bases left in between. This CDR3 comprises 13 residues. Germline-derived CDR1 and CDR2 are GTSNPN and SVGIG (reference sequence). The CDR3 is CAWSVREQETQYF. In nucleotides, the CDR3 is TGTGCCTGGAGTGTAAGGGAGCAAGAGACCCAGTACTTC.

This clone is a singleton in its sample. The rearrangement uses TRBV28 and TRBJ1-3; tentatively, D is TRBD1 (6 bases). This CDR3 is 16 amino acids long. Per germline, CDR1 MDHEN and CDR2 SYDVKM. The germline V and J ends were trimmed by 2 bases and 4 bases, with 15 bases remaining between them. CDR3: CASSLHPRGAGNTIYF. The DNA of the CDR3 is TGTGCCAGCAGTTTACACCCCAGGGGAGCAGGAAACACCATATATTTT.

J is TRBJ2-2 and V is TRBV9; 9 bases fit TRBD2. The CDR3 consists of 15 residues. V was pared by 3 bases and J by 9 bases, with 9 bases of the junction left unmatched. CDR1 is SGDLS, CDR2 YYNGEE, per germline. The DNA of the CDR3 is TGTGCCAGCAGCGAGTTAGCGGGGGCGCGTCGGGAGCTGTTTTTT. It translates to CASSELAGARRELFF.

The V call is TRBV6-6, the J call TRBJ2-5, with D perhaps matching TRBD2 (5 bases). The closer fit of TRBJ2-7 to the DNA end suggests the J call may be wrong. CDR1 and CDR2 from the germline V gene are MNHNY and SVGAGI (reference sequence). The CDR3 has 13 residues. The CDR3 DNA is TGTGCCAGCGGGCAGGAGGTCGCCTACGAGCAGTACTTC. Amino acid sequence: CASGQEVAYEQYF.

This chain joins TRBV4-2 and TRBJ2-5; 7 positions match TRBD1. CDR3 size: 14 residues. CDR1 and CDR2 (germline): LGHNA, YNFKEQ. Trimming at V came to 1 base and at J to 4 bases, leaving 3 bases not matched to a gene. The CDR3 DNA sequence: TGTGCCAGCAGCCAAGGACAGGGACGAGAGACCCAGTACTTC. Its protein product is CASSQGQGRETQYF.

This clone showed up just a few times. The V and J genes are TRBV11-2 and TRBJ1-3; maybe TRBD1 (6 bases). The CDR3 contains 15 residues. V was shortened by 1 base and J by 2 bases, with 9 bases between the two germline ends. Germline CDR1 is SGHAT and CDR2 is FQNNGV. Here the CDR3 reads CASSLGSGAGNTIYF. CDR3 nucleotides: TGTGCCAGCAGCTTAGGGTCAGGGGCTGGAAACACCATATATTTT.

The chain couples TRBV19 to TRBJ1-2; D gene uncertain. The CDR3 loop spans 13 amino acids. CDR1 and CDR2 (germline): LNHDA, SQIVND (reference sequence). Trimming cost V 1 base and J 7 bases, with 10 bases left between them. CDR3 sequence (DNA): TGTGCCAGTAGTATAGTGCGTAAGTCTGGCTACACCTTC. Protein: CASSIVRKSGYTF.

In its sample, this clone was seen once. The V call is TRBV10-3, the J call TRBJ2-3, with D possibly matching TRBD1 (5 bases). The germline V gene encodes CDR1 ENHRY and CDR2 SYGVKD. CDR3 length: 13 amino acids. Deletions cut 11 bases from V and 2 bases from J, with 14 bases between. CDR3 DNA sequence: TGTGCCGCCCGAACAGGTCACACAGATACGCAGTATTTT. This codes for CAARTGHTDTQYF.

The chain has TRBV28 and TRBJ1-2; D remains unclear. V was pared by 1 base and J by 8 bases, with 8 bases between. Germline CDR1 reads MDHEN; CDR2 reads SYDVKM. This CDR3 comprises 12 residues. CDR3 sequence reads: CASSLSREGYTF. The CDR3, as DNA: TGTGCCAGCAGTTTATCCCGCGAAGGCTACACCTTC.